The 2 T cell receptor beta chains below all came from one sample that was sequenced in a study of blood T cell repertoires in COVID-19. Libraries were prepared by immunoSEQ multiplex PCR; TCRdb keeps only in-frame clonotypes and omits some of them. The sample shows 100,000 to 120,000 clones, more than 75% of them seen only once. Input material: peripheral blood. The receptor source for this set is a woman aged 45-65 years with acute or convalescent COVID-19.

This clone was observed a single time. CDR3 bases: TGCGCCAGCAGCTTGGGCCCCCTCGAGGGAGAGCAGTACTTC. Amino acid sequence: CASSLGPLEGEQYF. This chain connects TRBV5-1 to TRBJ2-7; a possible D gene is TRBD2 (5 bases). The CDR3 has 14 amino acids. Germline V lookup: CDR1 SGHRS, CDR2 YFSETQ. V lost 0 bases and J 7 bases, leaving 14 bases between the germline ends.

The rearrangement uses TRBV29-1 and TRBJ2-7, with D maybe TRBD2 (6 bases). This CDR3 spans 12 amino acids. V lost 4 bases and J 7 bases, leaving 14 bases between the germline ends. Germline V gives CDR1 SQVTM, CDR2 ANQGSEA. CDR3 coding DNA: TGCAGCGTTGGAAGGACTACTTCTGAGCAGTACTTC. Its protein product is CSVGRTTSEQYF.